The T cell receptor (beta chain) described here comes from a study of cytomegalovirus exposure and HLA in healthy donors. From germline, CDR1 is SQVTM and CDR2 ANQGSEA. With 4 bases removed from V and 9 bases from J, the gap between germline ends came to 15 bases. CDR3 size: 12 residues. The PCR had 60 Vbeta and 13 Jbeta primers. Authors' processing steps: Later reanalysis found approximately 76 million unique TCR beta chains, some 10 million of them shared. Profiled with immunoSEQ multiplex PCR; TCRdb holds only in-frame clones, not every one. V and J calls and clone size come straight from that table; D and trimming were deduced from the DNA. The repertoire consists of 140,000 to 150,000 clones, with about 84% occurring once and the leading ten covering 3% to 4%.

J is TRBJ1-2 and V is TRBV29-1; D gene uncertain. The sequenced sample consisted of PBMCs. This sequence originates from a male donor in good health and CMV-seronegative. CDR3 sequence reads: CSVGQVPVRYTF. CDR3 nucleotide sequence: TGCAGCGTTGGGCAGGTCCCCGTGCGCTACACCTTC.